This T cell receptor beta chain was obtained from a study of blood T cell repertoires in COVID-19. Across the study: The analysed material was cDNA or gDNA that came from T cells, B-cell-depleted T cells, or PBMCs.

This clone was seen more than once but under ten times. Clones were sequenced by immunoSEQ multiplex PCR, and TCRdb holds only the in-frame ones, with some missing. The sample includes approximately 260,000 clones, roughly 84% of them seen just once. The germline gives CDR1 SEHNR, CDR2 FQNEAQ (reference sequence). The CDR3 loop spans 16 amino acids. Trimming cost V 1 base and J 0 bases, with 11 bases left between them. Donors in Cohort 3 counted as recovered after two negative PCRs, clearance, or symptom resolution. What was sequenced was PBMCs or T cells enriched from blood (not recorded which). The chain carries TRBV7-9 and TRBJ2-3, with D unresolved. The TCR sequence derives from a man in his fifties or sixties who had recovered from COVID-19. The CDR3 bases are TGTGCCAGCAGCTTAGTCCTAGGTTTTAGCACAGATACGCAGTATTTT. Protein sequence: CASSLVLGFSTDTQYF.